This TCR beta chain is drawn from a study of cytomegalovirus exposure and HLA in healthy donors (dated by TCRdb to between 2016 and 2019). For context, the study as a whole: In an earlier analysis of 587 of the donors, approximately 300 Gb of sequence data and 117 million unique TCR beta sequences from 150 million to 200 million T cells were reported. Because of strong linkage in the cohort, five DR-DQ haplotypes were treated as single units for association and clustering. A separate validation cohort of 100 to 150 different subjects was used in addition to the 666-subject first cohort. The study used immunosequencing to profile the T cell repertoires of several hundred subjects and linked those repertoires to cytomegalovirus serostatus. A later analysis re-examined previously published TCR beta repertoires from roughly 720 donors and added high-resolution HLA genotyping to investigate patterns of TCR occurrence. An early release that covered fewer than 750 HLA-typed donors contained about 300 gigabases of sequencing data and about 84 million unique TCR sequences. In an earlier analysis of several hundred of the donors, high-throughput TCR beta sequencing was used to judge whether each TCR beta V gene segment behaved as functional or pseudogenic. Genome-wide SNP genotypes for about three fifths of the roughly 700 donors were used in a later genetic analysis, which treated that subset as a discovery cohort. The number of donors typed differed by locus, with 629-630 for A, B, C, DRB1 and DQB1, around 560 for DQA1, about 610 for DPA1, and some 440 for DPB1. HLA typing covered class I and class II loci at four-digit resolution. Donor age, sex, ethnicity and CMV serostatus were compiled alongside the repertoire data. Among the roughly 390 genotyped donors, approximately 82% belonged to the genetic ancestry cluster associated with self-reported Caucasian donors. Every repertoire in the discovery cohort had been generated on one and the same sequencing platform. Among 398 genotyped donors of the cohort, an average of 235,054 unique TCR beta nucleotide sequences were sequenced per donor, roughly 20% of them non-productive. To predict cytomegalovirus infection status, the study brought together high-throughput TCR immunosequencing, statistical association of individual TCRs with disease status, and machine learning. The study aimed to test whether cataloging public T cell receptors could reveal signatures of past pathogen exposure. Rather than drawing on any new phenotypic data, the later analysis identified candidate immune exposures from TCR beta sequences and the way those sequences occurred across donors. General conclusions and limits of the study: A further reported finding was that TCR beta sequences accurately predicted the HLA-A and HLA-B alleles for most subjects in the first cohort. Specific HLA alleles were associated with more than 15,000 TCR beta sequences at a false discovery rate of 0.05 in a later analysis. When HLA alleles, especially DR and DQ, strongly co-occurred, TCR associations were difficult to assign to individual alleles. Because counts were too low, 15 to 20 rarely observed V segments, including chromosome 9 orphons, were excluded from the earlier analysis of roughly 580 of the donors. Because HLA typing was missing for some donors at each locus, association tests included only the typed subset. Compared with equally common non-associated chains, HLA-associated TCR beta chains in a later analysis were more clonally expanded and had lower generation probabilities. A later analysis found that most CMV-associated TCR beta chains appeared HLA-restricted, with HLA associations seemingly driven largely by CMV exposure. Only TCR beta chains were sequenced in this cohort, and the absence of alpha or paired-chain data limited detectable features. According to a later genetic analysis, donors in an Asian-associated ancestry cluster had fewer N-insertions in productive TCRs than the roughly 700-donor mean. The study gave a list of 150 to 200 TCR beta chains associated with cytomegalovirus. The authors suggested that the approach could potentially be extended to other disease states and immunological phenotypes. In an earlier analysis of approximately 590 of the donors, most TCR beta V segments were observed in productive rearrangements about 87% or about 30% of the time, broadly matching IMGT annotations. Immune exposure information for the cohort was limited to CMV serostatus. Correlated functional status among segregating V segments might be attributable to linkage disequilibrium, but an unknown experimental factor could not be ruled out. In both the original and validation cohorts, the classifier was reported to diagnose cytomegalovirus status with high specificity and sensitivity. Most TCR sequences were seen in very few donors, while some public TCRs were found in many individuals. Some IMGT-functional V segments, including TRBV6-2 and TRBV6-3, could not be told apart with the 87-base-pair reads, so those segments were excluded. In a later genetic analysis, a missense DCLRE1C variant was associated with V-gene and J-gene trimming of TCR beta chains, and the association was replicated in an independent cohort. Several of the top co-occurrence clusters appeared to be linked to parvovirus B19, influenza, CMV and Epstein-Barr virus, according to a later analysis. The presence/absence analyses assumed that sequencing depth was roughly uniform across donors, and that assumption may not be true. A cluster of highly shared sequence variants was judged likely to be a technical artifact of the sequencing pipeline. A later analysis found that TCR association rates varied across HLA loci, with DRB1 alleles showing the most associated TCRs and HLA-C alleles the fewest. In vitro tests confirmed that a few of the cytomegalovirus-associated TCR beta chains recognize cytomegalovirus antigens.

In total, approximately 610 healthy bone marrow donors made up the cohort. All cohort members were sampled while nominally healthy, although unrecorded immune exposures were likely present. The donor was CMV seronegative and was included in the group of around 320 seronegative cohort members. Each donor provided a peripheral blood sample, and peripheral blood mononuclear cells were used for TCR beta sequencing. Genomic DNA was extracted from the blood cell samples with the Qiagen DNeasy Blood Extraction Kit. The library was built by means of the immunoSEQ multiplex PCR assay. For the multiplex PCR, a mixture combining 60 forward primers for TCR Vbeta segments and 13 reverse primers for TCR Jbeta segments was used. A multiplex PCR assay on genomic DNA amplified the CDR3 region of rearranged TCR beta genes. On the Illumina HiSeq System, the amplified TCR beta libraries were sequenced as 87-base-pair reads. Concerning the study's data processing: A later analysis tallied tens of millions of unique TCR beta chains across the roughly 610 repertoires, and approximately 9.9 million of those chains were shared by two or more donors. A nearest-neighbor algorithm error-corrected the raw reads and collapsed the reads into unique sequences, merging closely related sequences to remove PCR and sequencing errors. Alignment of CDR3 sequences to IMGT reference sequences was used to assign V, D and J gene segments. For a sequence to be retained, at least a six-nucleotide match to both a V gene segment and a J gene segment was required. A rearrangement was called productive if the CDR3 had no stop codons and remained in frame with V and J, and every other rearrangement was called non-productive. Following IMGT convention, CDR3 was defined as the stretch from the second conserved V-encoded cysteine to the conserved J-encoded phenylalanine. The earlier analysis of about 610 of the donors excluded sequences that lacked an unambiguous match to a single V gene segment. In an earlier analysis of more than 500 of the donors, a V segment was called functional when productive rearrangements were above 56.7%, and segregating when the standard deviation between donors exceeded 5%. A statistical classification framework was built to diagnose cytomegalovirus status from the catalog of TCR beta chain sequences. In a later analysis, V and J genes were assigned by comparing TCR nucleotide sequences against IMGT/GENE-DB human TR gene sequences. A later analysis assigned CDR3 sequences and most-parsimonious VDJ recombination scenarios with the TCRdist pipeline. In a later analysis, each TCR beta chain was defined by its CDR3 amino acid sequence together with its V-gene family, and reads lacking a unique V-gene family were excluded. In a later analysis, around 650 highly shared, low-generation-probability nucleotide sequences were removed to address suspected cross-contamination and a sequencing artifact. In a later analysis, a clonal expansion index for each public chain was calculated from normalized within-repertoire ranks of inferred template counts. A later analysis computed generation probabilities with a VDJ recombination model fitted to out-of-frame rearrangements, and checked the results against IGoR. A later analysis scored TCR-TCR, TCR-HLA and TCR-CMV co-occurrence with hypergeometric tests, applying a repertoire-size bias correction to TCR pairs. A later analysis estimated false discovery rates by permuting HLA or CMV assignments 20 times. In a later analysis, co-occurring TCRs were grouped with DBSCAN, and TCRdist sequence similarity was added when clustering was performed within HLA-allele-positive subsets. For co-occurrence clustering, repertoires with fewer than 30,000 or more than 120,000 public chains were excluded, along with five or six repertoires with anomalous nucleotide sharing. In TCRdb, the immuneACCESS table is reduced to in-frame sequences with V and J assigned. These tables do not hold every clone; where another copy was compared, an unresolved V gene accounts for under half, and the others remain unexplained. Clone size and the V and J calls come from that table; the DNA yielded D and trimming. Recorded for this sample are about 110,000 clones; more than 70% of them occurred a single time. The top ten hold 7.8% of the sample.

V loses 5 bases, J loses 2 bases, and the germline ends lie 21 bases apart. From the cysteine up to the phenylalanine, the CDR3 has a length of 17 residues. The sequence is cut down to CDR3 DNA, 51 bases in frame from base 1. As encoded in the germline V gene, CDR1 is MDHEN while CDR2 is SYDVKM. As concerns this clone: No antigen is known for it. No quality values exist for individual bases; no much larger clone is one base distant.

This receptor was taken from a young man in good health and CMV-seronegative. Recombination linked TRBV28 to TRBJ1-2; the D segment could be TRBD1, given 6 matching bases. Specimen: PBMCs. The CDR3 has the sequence CASSASGTPKTNYGYTF. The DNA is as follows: TGTGCCAGCAGTGCCTCCGGGACACCAAAAACCAACTATGGCTACACCTTC.